The 11 T cell receptor beta chains below all came from one sample that was sequenced in a study of blood T cell repertoires in COVID-19. Repertoires were generated with immunoSEQ multiplex PCR, while TCRdb's copy carries only in-frame clones and drops some. This repertoire shows under 200,000 clones, around three quarters found once; its top ten account for roughly 8%. Sequencing was carried out using peripheral blood. These receptor sequences come from a man aged 55 to 69 with acute or convalescent COVID-19.

The chain combines TRBV27 with TRBJ2-1; 11 bases map to TRBD1. The CDR3 runs to 15 residues. V shed 4 bases, J shed 3 bases, and the junction held 2 bases outside the gene matches. CDR1 is MNHEY and CDR2 is SMNVEV in the germline V gene (reference sequence). DNA of the CDR3: TGTGCCAGCAGTTCCGGGACAGGGGGCTACAATGAGCAGTTCTTC. This translates into CASSSGTGGYNEQFF.

This clone was counted at least ten times. The chain links TRBV5-1 to TRBJ2-3; 9 bases line up with TRBD1. Unmatched junction bases numbered 8, after V lost 4 bases and J lost 2 bases. Germline CDR1 SGHRS, CDR2 YFSETQ. CDR3 length equals 16 residues. The CDR3 region is CASSIGTGLYTDTQYF. As DNA, the CDR3 is TGCGCCAGCAGCATAGGGACAGGGCTATACACAGATACGCAGTATTTT. The variable domain in full, with the rest retrieved from reference TRBV5-1 and TRBJ2-3, is KAGVTQTPRYLIKTRGQQVTLSCSPISGHRSVSWYQQTPGQGLQFLFEYFSETQRNKGNFPGRFSGRQFSNSRSEMNVSTLELGDSALYLCASSIGTGLYTDTQYFGPGTRLTVL.

This CDR3 is CASSPVAGGGQPQHF. The DNA for the CDR3 is TGTGCCAGCAGTCCGGTCGCGGGGGGTGGACAGCCCCAGCATTTT. The chain employs TRBV28 and TRBJ1-5, with D maybe TRBD1 (5 bases). V lost 5 bases, J lost 7 bases, and 18 bases lay in between. This CDR3 spans 15 amino acids. From germline, CDR1 is MDHEN and CDR2 SYDVKM.

CDR3 sequence: CASSVGASGNEQFF. The CDR3 coding sequence is TGTGCCAGCAGCGTAGGGGCTAGCGGAAATGAGCAGTTCTTC. V and J are TRBV9 and TRBJ2-1, with 7 bases lining up with TRBD2. The CDR3 length is 14 residues. The ends lost 0 bases at V and 7 bases at J; junction bases unmatched: 4. The germline CDR1 and CDR2 sequences are SGDLS and YYNGEE. Looking up the rest from reference TRBV9 and TRBJ2-1 gives the full variable domain: DSGVTQTPKHLITATGQRVTLRCSPRSGDLSVYWYQQSLDQGLQFLIQYYNGEERAKGNILERFSAQQFPDLHSELNLSSLELGDSALYFCASSVGASGNEQFFGPGTRLTVL.

This clone was seen once. The chain uses TRBV13 and TRBJ1-2; 8 bases agree with TRBD1. From germline, CDR1 is PRHDT and CDR2 FYEKMQ (reference sequence). After removal of 2 bases from V and 3 bases from J, the junction contained 5 bases not matched to a gene. The CDR3 runs to 15 residues. The CDR3 reads CASSLRQGTYYGYTF. CDR3 nucleotide sequence: TGTGCCAGCAGCTTACGACAGGGGACGTACTATGGCTACACCTTC.

The DNA of the CDR3 is TGCGCCAGCAGCTTTGCGGCAGATCAGTACTTC. Translating it yields CASSFAADQYF. The chain employs TRBV5-1 and TRBJ2-7; D not resolved. The germline V gene encodes CDR1 SGHRS and CDR2 YFSETQ. V gave up 2 bases and J gave up 10 bases, with 10 bases separating them. CDR3 size: 11 residues. Full variable domain (outside the CDR3, taken from reference TRBV5-1 and TRBJ2-7): KAGVTQTPRYLIKTRGQQVTLSCSPISGHRSVSWYQQTPGQGLQFLFEYFSETQRNKGNFPGRFSGRQFSNSRSEMNVSTLELGDSALYLCASSFAADQYFGPGTRLTVT.

V usage is TRBV7-9 and J usage is TRBJ1-1, with 7 bases aligning to TRBD1. V lost 5 bases to trimming and J lost 10 bases; unmatched junction nucleotides: 10. Germline CDR1 and CDR2: SEHNR and FQNEAQ (reference sequence). The CDR3 is 13 residues long. Here the CDR3 DNA reads TGTGCCAGCAGCCAGGGGACAGTTAATACAGCTTTCTTT. It specifies CASSQGTVNTAFF.

The chain uses TRBV11-3 and TRBJ2-5, with 9 bases fitting TRBD1. Trimming at V came to 5 bases and at J to 5 bases, leaving 3 bases not matched to a gene. This CDR3 is 13 amino acids long. Germline V gene sequence: CDR1 SGHNT, CDR2 YENEEA. Written as DNA, the CDR3 is TGTGCCAGCAGCCCCGGACAGGGGGAGACCCAGTACTTC. This sequence encodes CASSPGQGETQYF.

The chain combines TRBV7-9 with TRBJ2-7; tentative D call: TRBD2 (6 bases). This CDR3 spans 15 amino acids. V lost 1 base to trimming and J lost 3 bases, with 13 bases between them. The germline V gene encodes CDR1 SEHNR and CDR2 FQNEAQ (reference sequence). The CDR3 DNA reads as TGTGCCAGCAGCTTAGTTTTGGGGGGTGTCTACGAGCAGTACTTC. It translates to CASSLVLGGVYEQYF.

The rearrangement links TRBV5-1 to TRBJ1-2; 9 bases map to TRBD1. Trimming cost V 7 bases and J 6 bases; bases outside gene matches: 4. Germline V gene sequence: CDR1 SGHRS, CDR2 YFSETQ. The CDR3 sequence is 12 residues long. DNA for the CDR3: TGCGCCAGCTCACAGGGGGCAGATGGCTACACCTTC. Its translation: CASSQGADGYTF.

J is TRBJ1-4 and V is TRBV28; D ambiguous. Trimming shortened V by 5 bases and J by 0 bases, and 7 bases separated the two germline ends. Germline V gene sequence: CDR1 MDHEN, CDR2 SYDVKM. This CDR3 has 14 amino acids. Here the CDR3 reads CASSVIATNEKLFF. CDR3 DNA: TGTGCCAGCAGTGTTATTGCAACTAATGAAAAACTGTTTTTT.